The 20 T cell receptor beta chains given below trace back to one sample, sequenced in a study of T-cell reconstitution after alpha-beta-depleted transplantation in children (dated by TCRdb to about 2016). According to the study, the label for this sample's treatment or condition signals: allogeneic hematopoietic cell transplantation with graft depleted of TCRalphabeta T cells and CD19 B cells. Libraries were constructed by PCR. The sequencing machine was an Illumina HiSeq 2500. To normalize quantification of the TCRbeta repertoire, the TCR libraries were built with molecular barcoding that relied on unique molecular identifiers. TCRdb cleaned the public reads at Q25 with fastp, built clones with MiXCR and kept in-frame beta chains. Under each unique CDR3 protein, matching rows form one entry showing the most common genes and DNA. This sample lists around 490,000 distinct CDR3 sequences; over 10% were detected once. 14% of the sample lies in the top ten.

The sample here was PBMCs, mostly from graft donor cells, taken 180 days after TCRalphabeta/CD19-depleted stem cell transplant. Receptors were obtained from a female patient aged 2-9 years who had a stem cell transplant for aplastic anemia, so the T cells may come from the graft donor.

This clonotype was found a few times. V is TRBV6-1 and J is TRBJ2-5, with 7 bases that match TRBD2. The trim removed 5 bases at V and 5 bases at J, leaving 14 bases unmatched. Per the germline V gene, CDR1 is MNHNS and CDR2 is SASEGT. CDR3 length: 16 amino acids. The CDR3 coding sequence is TGTGCCAGCAGTCAACCCCCGGGGAGGGAAGGGGAGACCCAGTACTTC. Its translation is CASSQPPGREGETQYF.

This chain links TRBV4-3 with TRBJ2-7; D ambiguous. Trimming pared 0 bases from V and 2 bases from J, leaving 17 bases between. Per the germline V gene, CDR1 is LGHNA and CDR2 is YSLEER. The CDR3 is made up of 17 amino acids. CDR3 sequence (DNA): TGCGCCAGCAGCCAAGATACCCGGAGAGGTCCCCCCTACGAGCAGTACTTC. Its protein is CASSQDTRRGPPYEQYF.

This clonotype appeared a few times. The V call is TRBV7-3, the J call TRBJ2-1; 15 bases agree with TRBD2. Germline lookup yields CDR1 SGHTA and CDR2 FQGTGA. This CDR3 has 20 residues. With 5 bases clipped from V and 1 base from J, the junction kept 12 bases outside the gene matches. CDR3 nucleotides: TGTGCCAGCAGCCGTCTTGGGGGACTAGCGGGAGGTGCGTCCTACAATGAGCAGTTCTTC. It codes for CASSRLGGLAGGASYNEQFF.

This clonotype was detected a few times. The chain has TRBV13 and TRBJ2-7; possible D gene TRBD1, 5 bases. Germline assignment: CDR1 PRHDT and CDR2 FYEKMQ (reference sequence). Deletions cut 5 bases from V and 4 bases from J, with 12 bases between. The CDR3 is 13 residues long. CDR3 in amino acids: CASSVLQAYEQYF. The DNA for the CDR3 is TGTGCCAGCAGCGTTCTACAGGCATACGAGCAGTACTTC.

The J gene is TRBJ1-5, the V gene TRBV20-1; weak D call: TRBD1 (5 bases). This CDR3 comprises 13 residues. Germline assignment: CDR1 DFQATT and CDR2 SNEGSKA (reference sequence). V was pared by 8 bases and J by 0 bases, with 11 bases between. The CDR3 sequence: CSWGGFSNQPQHF. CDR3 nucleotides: TGCAGTTGGGGGGGGTTTAGCAATCAGCCCCAGCATTTT.

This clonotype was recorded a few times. The DNA of the CDR3 is TGTGCCAGCAGCGCAGCCCTCATGAGCTCCTACAATGAGCAGTTCTTC. Its translation is CASSAALMSSYNEQFF. This chain uses TRBV7-2 with TRBJ2-1; D is ambiguous. The CDR3 is 16 amino acids. Looked up from germline, CDR1 is SGHTA and CDR2 is FQGNSA. The V and J ends lost 5 bases and 0 bases respectively, with 14 bases between them.

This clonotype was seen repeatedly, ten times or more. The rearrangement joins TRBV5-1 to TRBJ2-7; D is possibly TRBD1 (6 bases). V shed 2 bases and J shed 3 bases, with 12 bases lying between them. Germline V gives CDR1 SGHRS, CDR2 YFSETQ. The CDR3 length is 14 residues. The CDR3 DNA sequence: TGCGCCAGCAGCTTTGGACAGAGCTTCTACGAGCAGTACTTC. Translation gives CASSFGQSFYEQYF.

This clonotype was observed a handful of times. DNA of the CDR3: TGTGCCAGCACACTCATGGGACAGGGGCAAGAGACCCAGTACTTC. This encodes CASTLMGQGQETQYF. V and J are TRBV7-9 and TRBJ2-5; 10 bases agree with TRBD1. Per germline, CDR1 SEHNR and CDR2 FQNEAQ (reference sequence). Trimming cost V 7 bases and J 2 bases; bases outside gene matches: 7. The CDR3 has 15 amino acids. Based on the CDR3 plus reference TRBV7-9 and TRBJ2-5, the full variable domain is DTGVSQNPRHKITKRGQNVTFRCDPISEHNRLYWYRQTLGQGPEFLTYFQNEAQLEKSRLLSDRFSAERPKGSFSTLEIQRTEQGDSAMYLCASTLMGQGQETQYFGPGTRLLVL.

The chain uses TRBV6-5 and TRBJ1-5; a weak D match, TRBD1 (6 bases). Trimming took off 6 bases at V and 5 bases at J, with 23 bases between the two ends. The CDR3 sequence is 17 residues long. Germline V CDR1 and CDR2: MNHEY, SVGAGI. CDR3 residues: CASSHGPGGVGHQPQHF. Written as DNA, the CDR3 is TGTGCCAGCAGCCACGGGCCGGGGGGCGTCGGGCATCAGCCCCAGCATTTT.

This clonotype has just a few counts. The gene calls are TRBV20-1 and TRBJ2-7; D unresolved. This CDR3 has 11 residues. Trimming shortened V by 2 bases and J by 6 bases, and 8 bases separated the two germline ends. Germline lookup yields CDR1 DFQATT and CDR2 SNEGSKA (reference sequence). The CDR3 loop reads CSARRRSEQYF. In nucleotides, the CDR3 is TGCAGTGCTAGACGACGTTCCGAGCAGTACTTC.

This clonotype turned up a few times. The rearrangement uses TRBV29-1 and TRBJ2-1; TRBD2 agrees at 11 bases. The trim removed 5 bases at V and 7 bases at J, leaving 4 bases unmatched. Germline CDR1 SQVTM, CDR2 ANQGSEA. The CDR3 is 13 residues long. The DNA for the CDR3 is TGCAGCGTTACGGGACTAGCGGTAAATGAGCAGTTCTTC. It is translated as CSVTGLAVNEQFF.

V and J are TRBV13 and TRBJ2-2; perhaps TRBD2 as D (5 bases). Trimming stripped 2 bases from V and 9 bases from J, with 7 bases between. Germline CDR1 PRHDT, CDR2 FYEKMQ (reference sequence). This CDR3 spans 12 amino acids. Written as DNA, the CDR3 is TGTGCCAGCAGCTTACTCGGGAGGGAGCTGTTTTTT. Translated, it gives CASSLLGRELFF.

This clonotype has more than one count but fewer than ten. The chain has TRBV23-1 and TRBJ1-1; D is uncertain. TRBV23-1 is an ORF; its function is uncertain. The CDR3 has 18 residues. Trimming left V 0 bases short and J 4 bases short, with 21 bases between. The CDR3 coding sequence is TGCGCCAGCAGTCAATCGCTAGGCCCAGGCCTCGCCCCCACTGAAGCTTTCTTT. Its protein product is CASSQSLGPGLAPTEAFF.

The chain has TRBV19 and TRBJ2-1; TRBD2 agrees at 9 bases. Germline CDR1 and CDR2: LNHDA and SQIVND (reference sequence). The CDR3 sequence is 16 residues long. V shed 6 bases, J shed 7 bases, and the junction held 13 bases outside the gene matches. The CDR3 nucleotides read TGTGCCAGTAGATTCTTAGCGGGAGACGCTCGAAATGAGCAGTTCTTC. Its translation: CASRFLAGDARNEQFF. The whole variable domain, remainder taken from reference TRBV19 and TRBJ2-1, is DGGITQSPKYLFRKEGQNVTLSCEQNLNHDAMYWYRQDPGQGLRLIYYSQIVNDFQKGDIAEGYSVSREKKESFPLTVTSAQKNPTAFYLCASRFLAGDARNEQFFGPGTRLTVL.

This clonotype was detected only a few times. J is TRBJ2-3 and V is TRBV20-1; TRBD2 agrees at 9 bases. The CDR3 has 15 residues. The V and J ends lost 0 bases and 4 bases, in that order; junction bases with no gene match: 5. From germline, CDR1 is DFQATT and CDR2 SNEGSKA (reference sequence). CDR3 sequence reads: CSARERGRAPDTQYF. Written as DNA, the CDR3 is TGCAGTGCTAGAGAACGCGGGAGGGCCCCAGATACGCAGTATTTT.

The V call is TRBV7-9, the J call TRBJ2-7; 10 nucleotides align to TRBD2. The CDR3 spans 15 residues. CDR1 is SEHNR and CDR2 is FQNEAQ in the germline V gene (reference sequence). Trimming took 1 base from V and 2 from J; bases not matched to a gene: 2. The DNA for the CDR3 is TGTGCCAGCAGCTTAGGAGGACTAGCGGCCTACGAGCAGTACTTC. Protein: CASSLGGLAAYEQYF. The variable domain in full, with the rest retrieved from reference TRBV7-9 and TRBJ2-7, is DTGVSQNPRHKITKRGQNVTFRCDPISEHNRLYWYRQTLGQGPEFLTYFQNEAQLEKSRLLSDRFSAERPKGSFSTLEIQRTEQGDSAMYLCASSLGGLAAYEQYFGPGTRLTVT.

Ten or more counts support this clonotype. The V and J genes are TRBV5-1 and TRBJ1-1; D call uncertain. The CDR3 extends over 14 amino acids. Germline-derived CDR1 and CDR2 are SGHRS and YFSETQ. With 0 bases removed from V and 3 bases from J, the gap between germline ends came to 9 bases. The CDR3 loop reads CASSLVSGDTEAFF. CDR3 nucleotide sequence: TGCGCCAGCAGCTTGGTTTCCGGGGACACTGAAGCTTTCTTT. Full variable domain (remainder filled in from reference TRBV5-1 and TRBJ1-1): KAGVTQTPRYLIKTRGQQVTLSCSPISGHRSVSWYQQTPGQGLQFLFEYFSETQRNKGNFPGRFSGRQFSNSRSEMNVSTLELGDSALYLCASSLVSGDTEAFFGQGTRLTVV.

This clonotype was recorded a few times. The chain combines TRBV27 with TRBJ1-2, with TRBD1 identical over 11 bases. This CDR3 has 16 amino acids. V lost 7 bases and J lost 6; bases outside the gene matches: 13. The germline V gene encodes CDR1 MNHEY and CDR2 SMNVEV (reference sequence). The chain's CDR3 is CASTTNRDRGTDGYTF. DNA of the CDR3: TGTGCCAGCACTACCAACCGGGACAGGGGGACGGATGGCTACACCTTC.

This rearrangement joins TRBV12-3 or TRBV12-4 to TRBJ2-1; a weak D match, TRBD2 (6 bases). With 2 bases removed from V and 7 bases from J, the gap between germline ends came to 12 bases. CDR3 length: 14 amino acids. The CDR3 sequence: CASSLIGLSNEQFF. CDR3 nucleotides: TGTGCCAGCAGTTTAATAGGACTATCTAATGAGCAGTTCTTC.

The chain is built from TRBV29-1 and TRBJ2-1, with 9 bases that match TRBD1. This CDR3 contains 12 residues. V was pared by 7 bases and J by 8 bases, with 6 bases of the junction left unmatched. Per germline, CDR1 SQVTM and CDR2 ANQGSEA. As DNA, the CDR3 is TGCAGCGGATATTACAGGGGGCATGAGCAGTTCTTC. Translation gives CSGYYRGHEQFF.